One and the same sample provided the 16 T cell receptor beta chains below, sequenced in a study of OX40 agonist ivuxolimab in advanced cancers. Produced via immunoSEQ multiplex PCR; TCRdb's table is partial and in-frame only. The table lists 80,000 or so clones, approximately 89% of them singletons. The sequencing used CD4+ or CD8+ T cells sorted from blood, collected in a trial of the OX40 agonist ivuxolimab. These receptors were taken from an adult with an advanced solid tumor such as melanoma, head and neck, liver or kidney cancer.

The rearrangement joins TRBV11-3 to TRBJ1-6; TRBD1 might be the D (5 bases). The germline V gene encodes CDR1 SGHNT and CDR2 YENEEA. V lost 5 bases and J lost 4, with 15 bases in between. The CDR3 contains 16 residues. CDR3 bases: TGTGCCAGCAGCCCCCGGGGGGGGAGGTATAATTCACCCCTCCACTTT. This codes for CASSPRGGRYNSPLHF.

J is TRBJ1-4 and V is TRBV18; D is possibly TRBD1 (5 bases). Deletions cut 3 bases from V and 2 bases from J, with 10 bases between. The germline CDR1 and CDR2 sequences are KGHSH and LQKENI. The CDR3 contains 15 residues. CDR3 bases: TGTGCCAGCTCACCCGCCAGGGATACTAATGAAAAACTGTTTTTT. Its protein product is CASSPARDTNEKLFF. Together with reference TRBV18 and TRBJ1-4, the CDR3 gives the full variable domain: NAGVMQNPRHLVRRRGQEARLRCSPMKGHSHVYWYRQLPEEGLKFMVYLQKENIIDESGMPKERFSAEFPKEGPSILRIQQVVRGDSAAYFCASSPARDTNEKLFFGSGTQLSVL.

CDR3 region: CASSPNPTDRGPDTQYF. CDR3 sequence (DNA): TGTGCCAGCTCACCAAACCCGACGGACAGGGGCCCAGATACGCAGTATTTT. The V call is TRBV18, the J call TRBJ2-3, with 9 bases fitting TRBD1. Germline V gene lookup returns CDR1 KGHSH and CDR2 LQKENI. CDR3 length: 17 amino acids. Unmatched junction bases numbered 10, after V lost 2 bases and J lost 4 bases.

This CDR3 reads CASSPTPGLAGPYNEQFF. DNA for the CDR3: TGTGCCAGCAGTCCTACCCCGGGACTAGCGGGACCCTACAATGAGCAGTTCTTC. V usage is TRBV28 and J usage is TRBJ2-1; TRBD2 matches 13 bases. After removal of 5 bases from V and 2 bases from J, the junction contained 9 bases not matched to a gene. Germline loops: CDR1 MDHEN, CDR2 SYDVKM. This CDR3 contains 18 residues. The full variable domain, its missing parts supplied by reference TRBV28 and TRBJ2-1, is DVKVTQSSRYLVKRTGEKVFLECVQDMDHENMFWYRQDPGLGLRLIYFSYDVKMKEKGDIPEGYSVSREKKERFSLILESASTNQTSMYLCASSPTPGLAGPYNEQFFGPGTRLTVL.

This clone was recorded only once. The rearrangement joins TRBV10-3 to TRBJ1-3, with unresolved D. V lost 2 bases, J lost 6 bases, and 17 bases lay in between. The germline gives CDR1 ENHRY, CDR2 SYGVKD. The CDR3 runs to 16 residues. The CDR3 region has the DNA TGTGCCATCAGTGAGGGGTCGCGGACCCTAATAAACACCATATATTTT. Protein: CAISEGSRTLINTIYF.

The CDR3 nucleotides read TGTGCCTGGAGCAGGGGACGAGGTCAGCCCCAGCATTTT. Residues: CAWSRGRGQPQHF. The chain uses TRBV30 and TRBJ1-5, with a weak D call TRBD1 (6 bases). V dropped 3 bases and J dropped 6 bases, with 12 bases sitting between them. There are 13 residues in the CDR3. CDR1 and CDR2 (germline): GTSNPN, SVGIG (reference sequence).

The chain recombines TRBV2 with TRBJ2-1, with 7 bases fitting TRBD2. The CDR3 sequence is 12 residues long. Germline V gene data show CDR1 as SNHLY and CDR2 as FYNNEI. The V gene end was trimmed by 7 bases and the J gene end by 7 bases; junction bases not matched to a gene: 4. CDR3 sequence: CASTRTRNEQFF. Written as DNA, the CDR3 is TGTGCCAGCACTCGGACTAGGAATGAGCAGTTCTTC.

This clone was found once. The CDR3 DNA reads as TGCGCCAGCAGCCCCGGGACTAGCGGGCACTTGGGGCACTCCTACGAGCAGTACTTC. It specifies CASSPGTSGHLGHSYEQYF. V is TRBV5-1 and J is TRBJ2-7; 12 bases match TRBD2. The length of the CDR3 is 19 residues. Unmatched junction bases numbered 14, after V lost 4 bases and J lost 0 bases. Germline lookup yields CDR1 SGHRS and CDR2 YFSETQ. The whole variable domain, filled in from reference TRBV5-1 and TRBJ2-7, reads KAGVTQTPRYLIKTRGQQVTLSCSPISGHRSVSWYQQTPGQGLQFLFEYFSETQRNKGNFPGRFSGRQFSNSRSEMNVSTLELGDSALYLCASSPGTSGHLGHSYEQYFGPGTRLTVT.

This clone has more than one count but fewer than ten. This chain's CDR3 is CASSRVGYGNTIYF. The CDR3 bases are TGTGCCAGCAGCCGCGTGGGTTATGGAAACACCATATATTTT. This chain connects TRBV14 to TRBJ1-3; D ambiguous. Germline V gene data show CDR1 as SGHDN and CDR2 as FVKESK. V was trimmed by 4 bases and J by 3 bases, leaving 10 bases between them. The CDR3 runs to 14 residues.

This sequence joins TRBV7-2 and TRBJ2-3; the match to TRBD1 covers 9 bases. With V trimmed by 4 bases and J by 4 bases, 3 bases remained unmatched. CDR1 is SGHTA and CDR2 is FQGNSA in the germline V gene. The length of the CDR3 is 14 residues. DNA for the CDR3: TGTGCCAGCAGCTCGGGACAGGGAGCAGATACGCAGTATTTT. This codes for CASSSGQGADTQYF.

Here the CDR3 DNA reads TGCAGTGTCCGGGGTGAAAAACTGTTTTTT. This sequence encodes CSVRGEKLFF. The J gene is TRBJ1-4, the V gene TRBV20-1; no clear D gene. The germline V and J ends were trimmed by 7 bases and 7 bases, with 7 bases remaining between them. This CDR3 is built from 10 residues. Per the germline V gene, CDR1 is DFQATT and CDR2 is SNEGSKA (reference sequence).

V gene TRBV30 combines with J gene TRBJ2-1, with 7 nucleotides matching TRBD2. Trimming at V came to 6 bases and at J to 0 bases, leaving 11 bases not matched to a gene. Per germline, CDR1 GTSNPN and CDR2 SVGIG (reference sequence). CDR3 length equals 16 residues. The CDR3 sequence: CACIKRGVSSYNEQFF. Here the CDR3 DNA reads TGTGCCTGTATAAAACGGGGGGTGAGCTCCTACAATGAGCAGTTCTTC. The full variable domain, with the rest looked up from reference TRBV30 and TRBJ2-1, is SQTIHQWPATLVQPVGSPLSLECTVEGTSNPNLYWYRQAAGRGLQLLFYSVGIGQISSEVPQNLSASRPQDRQFILSSKKLLLSDSGFYLCACIKRGVSSYNEQFFGPGTRLTVL.

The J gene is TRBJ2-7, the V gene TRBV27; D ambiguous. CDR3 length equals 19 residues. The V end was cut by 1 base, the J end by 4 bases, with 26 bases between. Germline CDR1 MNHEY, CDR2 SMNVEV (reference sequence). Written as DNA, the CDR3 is TGTGCCAGCAGTTTATGGATCGGCCAAGGACCCAAGTTTGGATACGAGCAGTACTTC. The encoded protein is CASSLWIGQGPKFGYEQYF.

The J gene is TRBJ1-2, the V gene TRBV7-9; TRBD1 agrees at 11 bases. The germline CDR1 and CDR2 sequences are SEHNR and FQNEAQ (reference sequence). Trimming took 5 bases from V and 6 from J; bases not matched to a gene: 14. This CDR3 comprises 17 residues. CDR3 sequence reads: CASSPAWRTGGMDGYTF. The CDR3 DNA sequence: TGTGCCAGCAGCCCAGCCTGGCGGACAGGGGGCATGGATGGCTACACCTTC.

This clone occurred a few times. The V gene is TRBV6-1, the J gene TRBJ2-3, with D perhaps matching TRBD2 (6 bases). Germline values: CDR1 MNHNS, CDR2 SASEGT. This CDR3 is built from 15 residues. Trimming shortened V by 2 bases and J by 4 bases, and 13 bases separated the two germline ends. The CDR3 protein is CASSESDGGADTQYF. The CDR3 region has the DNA TGTGCCAGCAGTGAATCTGACGGGGGTGCAGATACGCAGTATTTT.

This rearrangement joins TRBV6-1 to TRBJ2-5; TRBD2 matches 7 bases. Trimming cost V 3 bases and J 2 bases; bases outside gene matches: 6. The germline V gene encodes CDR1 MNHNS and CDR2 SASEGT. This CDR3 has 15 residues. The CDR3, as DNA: TGTGCCAGCAGTGACGCTCGGGGGGTACAAGAGACCCAGTACTTC. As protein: CASSDARGVQETQYF.